This T cell receptor beta chain was retrieved from a study of cytomegalovirus exposure and HLA in healthy donors. In the study overall: Sequencing of about 179 million T cells in an earlier analysis found approximately 120 million unique TCR beta sequences. Findings and limits, study-wide: 16,951 TCR beta sequences were associated with HLA alleles at 0.05 false discovery rate in a later analysis. CMV serostatus was the sole immune exposure data available. A list of more than 150 TCR beta chains associated with cytomegalovirus was given.

Trimming left V 7 bases short and J 5 bases short, with 7 bases between. CDR3 length: 11 residues. Germline V gene sequence: CDR1 SGDLS, CDR2 YYNGEE. 13 Jbeta primers and 60 Vbeta primers were used for the PCR. The assay was immunoSEQ multiplex PCR, and TCRdb's table has in-frame clones only and misses some. The data contain about 160,000 clones, roughly 88% of them singletons. Comment on this clone: The antigen remains undetermined.

The chain combines TRBV9 with TRBJ2-1, with D uncertain. This clonotype was sampled from a man aged 45 to 65 in good health and CMV-seropositive. Specimen: PBMCs. The CDR3 region has the DNA TGTGCCAGCGAGCGAGACAATGAGCAGTTCTTC. It translates to CASERDNEQFF.